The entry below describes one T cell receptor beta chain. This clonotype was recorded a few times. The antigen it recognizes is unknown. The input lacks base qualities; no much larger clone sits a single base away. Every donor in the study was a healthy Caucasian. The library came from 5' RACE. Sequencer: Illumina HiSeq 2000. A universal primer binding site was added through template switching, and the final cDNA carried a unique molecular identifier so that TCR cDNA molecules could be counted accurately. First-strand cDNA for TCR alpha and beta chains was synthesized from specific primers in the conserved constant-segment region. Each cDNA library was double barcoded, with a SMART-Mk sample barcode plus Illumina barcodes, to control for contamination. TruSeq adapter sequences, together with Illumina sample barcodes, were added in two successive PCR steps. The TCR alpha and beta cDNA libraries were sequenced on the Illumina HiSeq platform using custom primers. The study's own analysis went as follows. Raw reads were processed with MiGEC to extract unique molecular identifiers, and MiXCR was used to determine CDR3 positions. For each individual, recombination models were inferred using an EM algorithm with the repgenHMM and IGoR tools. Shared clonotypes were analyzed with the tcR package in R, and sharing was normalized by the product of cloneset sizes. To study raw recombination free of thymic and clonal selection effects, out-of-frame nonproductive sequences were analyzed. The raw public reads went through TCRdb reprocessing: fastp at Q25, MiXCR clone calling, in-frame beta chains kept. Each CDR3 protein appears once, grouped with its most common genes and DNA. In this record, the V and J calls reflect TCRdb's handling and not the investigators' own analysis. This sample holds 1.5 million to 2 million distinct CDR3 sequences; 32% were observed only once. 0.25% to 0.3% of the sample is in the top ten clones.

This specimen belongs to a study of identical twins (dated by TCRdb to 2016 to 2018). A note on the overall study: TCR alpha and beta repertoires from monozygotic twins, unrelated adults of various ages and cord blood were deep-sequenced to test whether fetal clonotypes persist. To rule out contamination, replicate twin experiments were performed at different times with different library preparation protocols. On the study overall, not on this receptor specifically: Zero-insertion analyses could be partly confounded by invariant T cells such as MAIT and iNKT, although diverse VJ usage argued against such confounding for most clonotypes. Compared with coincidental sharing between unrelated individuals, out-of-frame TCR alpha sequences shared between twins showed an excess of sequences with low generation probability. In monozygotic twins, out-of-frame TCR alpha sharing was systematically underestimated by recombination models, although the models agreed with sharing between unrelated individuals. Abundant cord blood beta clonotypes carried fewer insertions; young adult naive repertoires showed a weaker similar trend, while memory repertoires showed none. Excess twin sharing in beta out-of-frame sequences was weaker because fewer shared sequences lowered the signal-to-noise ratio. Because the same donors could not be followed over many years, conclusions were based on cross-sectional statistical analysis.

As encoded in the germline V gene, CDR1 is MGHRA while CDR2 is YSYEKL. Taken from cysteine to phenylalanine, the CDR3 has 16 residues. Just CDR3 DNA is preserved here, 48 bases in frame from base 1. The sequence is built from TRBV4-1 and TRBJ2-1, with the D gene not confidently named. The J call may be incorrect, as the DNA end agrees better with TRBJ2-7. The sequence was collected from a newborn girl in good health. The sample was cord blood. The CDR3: CASSQGGGYSYNEQYF. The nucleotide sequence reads TGCGCCAGCAGCCAAGGAGGCGGCTACTCCTACAATGAGCAGTACTTC.